This TCR beta chain appears in the sequencing data of a study of blood T cell repertoires in COVID-19. Looking at the study overall: From the United States, Italy and Spain came samples of acute and convalescent COVID-19. In each case, the material was cDNA or gDNA derived from T cells, B-cell-depleted T cells, or PBMCs.

CDR1 is MDHEN, CDR2 SYDVKM, per germline. Trimming took 2 bases from V and 6 from J, leaving 16 bases between them. CDR3 size: 15 residues. Original data processing: Reference gene primer amplification gave nucleated cell count estimates. Generated by immunoSEQ multiplex PCR, the TCRdb table keeps only in-frame clones and is missing some. V and J calls and clone size are given by that table; D and trimming were obtained from the DNA. The sample yields about 170,000 clones, 74% seen once. The source of this sequence is a woman over 75 with acute or convalescent COVID-19. The specimen was peripheral blood. The chain employs TRBV28 and TRBJ1-1, with D possibly being TRBD1 (5 bases). As DNA, the CDR3 is TGTGCCAGCAGTTTAGAACTGGGGGGTGGCGCTGAAGCTTTCTTT. Translation: CASSLELGGGAEAFF.